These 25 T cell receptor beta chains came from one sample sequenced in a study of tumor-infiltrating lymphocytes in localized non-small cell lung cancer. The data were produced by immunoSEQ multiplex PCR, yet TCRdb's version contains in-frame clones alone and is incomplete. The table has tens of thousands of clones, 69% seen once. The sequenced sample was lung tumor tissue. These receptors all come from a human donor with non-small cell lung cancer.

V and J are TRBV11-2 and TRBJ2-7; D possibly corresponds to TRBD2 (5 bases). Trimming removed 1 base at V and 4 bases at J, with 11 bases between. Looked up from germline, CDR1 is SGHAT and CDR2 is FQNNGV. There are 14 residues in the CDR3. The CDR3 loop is CASSLAGSQYEQYF. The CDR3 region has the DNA TGTGCCAGCAGCTTAGCGGGGAGCCAGTACGAGCAGTACTTC. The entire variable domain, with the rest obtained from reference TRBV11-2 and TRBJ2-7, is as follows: EAGVAQSPRYKIIEKRQSVAFWCNPISGHATLYWYQQILGQGPKLLIQFQNNGVVDDSQLPKDRFSAERLKGVDSTLKIQPAKLEDSAVYLCASSLAGSQYEQYFGPGTRLTVT.

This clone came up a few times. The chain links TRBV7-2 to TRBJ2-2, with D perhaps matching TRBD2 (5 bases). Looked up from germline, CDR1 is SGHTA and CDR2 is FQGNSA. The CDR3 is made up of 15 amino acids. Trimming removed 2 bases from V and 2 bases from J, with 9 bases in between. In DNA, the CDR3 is TGTGCCAGCAGCTTAACTAGGATTAACACCGGGGAGCTGTTTTTT. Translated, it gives CASSLTRINTGELFF.

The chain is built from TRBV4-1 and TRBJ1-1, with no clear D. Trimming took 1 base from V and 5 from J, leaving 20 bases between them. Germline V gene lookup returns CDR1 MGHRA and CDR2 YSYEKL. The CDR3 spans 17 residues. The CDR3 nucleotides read TGCGCCAGCAGCCAAGGTTCTAACTTTATCGGTATGACTGAAGCTTTCTTT. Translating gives CASSQGSNFIGMTEAFF.

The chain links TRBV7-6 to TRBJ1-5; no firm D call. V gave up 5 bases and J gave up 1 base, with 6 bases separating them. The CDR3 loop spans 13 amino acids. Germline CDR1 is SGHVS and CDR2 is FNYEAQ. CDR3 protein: CASSPRSNQPQHF. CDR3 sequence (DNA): TGTGCCAGCAGCCCAAGAAGCAATCAGCCCCAGCATTTT.

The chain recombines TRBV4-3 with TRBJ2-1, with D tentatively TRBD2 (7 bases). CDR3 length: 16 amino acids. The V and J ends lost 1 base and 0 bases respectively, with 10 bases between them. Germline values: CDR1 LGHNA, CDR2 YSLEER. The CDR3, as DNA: TGCGCCAGCAGCCAAGGGGGGGGCATCTCCTACAATGAGCAGTTCTTC. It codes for CASSQGGGISYNEQFF.

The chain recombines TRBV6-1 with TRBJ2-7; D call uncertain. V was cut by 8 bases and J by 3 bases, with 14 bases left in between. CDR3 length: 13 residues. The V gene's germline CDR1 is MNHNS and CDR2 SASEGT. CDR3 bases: TGTGCCAGCCGTCATGCAGTTGACTACGAGCAGTACTTC. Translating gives CASRHAVDYEQYF.

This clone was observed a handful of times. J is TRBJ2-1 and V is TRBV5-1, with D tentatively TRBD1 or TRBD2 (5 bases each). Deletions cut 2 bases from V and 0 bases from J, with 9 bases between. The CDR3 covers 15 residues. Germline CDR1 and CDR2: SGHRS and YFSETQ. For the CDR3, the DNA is TGCGCCAGCAGCTTCGAGGGGAGCTCCTACAATGAGCAGTTCTTC. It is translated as CASSFEGSSYNEQFF.

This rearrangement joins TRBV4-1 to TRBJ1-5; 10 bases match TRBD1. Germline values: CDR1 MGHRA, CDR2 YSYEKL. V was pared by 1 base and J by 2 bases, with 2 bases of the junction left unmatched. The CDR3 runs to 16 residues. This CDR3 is CASSQGTGGGNQPQHF. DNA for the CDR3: TGCGCCAGCAGCCAAGGGACAGGGGGGGGCAATCAGCCCCAGCATTTT.

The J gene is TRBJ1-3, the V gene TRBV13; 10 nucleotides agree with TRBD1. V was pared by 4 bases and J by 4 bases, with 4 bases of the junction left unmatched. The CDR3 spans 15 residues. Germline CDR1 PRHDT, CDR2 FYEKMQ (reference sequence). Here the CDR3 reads CASSSRDRGGNTIYF. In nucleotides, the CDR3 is TGTGCCAGCAGCTCCCGGGACAGGGGAGGAAACACCATATATTTT.

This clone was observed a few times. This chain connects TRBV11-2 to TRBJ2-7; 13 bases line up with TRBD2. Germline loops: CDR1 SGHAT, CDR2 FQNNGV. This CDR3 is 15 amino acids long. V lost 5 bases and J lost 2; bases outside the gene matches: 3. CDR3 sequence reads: CASSPTSGRAYEQYF. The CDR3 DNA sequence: TGTGCCAGCAGCCCCACTAGCGGGAGGGCCTACGAGCAGTACTTC. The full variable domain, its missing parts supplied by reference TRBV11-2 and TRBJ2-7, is EAGVAQSPRYKIIEKRQSVAFWCNPISGHATLYWYQQILGQGPKLLIQFQNNGVVDDSQLPKDRFSAERLKGVDSTLKIQPAKLEDSAVYLCASSPTSGRAYEQYFGPGTRLTVT.

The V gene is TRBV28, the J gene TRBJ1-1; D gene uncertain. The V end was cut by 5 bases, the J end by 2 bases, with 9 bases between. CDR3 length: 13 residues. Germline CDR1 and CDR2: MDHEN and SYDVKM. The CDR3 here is CASSSSLNTEAFF. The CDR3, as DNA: TGTGCCAGCAGTAGTTCCCTTAACACTGAAGCTTTCTTT.

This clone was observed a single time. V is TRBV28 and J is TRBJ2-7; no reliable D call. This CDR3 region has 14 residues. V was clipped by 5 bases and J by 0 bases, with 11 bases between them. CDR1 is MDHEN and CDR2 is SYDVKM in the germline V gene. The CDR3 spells CASSLSTNSYEQYF. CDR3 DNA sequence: TGTGCCAGCAGTCTCTCGACAAACTCCTACGAGCAGTACTTC.

CDR3 sequence (DNA): TGTGCCAGCAGCTTAGCCGGACTGGTGCTAAGCTCCTACAATGAGCAGTTCTTC. Protein product: CASSLAGLVLSSYNEQFF. This rearrangement joins TRBV7-8 to TRBJ2-1; the D gene is possibly TRBD2 (5 bases). Trimming removed 0 bases from V and 0 bases from J, with 15 bases in between. CDR1 is SGHVS, CDR2 FQNEAQ, per germline. CDR3 size: 18 residues.

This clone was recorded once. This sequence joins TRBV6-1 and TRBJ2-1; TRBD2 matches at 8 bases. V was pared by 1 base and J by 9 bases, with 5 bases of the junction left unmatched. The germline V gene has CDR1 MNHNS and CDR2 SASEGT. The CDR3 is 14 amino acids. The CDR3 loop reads CASSEGSLAGEQFF. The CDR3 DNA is TGTGCCAGCAGTGAAGGAAGTCTAGCGGGTGAGCAGTTCTTC.

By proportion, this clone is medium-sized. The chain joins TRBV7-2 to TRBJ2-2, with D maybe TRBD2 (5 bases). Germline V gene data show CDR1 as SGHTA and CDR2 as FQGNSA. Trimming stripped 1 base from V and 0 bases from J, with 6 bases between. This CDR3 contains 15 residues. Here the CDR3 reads CASSLVATNTGELFF. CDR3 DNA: TGTGCCAGCAGCTTAGTAGCGACGAACACCGGGGAGCTGTTTTTT.

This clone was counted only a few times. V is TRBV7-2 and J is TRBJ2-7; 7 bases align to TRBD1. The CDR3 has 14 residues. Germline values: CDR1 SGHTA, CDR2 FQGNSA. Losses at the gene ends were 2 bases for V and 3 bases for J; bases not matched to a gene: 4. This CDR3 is CASSLMTGLYEQYF. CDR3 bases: TGTGCCAGCAGCTTAATGACAGGGCTCTACGAGCAGTACTTC.

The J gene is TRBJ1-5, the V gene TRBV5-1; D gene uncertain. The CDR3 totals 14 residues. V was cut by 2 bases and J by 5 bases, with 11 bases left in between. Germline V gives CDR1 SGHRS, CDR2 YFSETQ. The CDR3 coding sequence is TGCGCCAGCAGCTTAGGTAGCGGGGATCAGCCCCAGCATTTT. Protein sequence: CASSLGSGDQPQHF. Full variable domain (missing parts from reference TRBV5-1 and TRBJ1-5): KAGVTQTPRYLIKTRGQQVTLSCSPISGHRSVSWYQQTPGQGLQFLFEYFSETQRNKGNFPGRFSGRQFSNSRSEMNVSTLELGDSALYLCASSLGSGDQPQHFGDGTRLSIL.

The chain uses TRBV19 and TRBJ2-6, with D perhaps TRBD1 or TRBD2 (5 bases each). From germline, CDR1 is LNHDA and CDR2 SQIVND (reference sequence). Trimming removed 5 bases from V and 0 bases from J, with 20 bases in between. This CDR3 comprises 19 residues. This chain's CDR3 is CASSRLGAGPGSGANVLTF. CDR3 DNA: TGTGCCAGTAGTCGCCTCGGGGCAGGGCCGGGCTCTGGGGCCAACGTCCTGACTTTC.

The CDR3 DNA follows: TGTGCCAGCGCAAACCGCTATAATGGTGACACCATATATTTT. It encodes CASANRYNGDTIYF. The chain couples TRBV27 to TRBJ1-3; no firm D call. The CDR3 has 14 amino acids. V lost 8 bases and J lost 8, with 19 bases in between. In germline, CDR1 is MNHEY, CDR2 SMNVEV (reference sequence).

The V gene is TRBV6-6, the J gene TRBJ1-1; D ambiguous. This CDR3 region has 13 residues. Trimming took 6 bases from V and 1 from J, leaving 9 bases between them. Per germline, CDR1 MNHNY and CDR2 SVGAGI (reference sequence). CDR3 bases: TGTGCCAGCAGCCAGGTGGAGAACACTGAAGCTTTCTTT. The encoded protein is CASSQVENTEAFF.

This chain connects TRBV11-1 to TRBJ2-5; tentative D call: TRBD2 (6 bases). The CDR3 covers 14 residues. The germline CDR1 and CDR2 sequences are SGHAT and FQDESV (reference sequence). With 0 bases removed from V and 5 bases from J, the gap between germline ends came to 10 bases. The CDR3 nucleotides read TGTGCCAGCAGCTTAGCGCGAGGGAGGGAGACCCAGTACTTC. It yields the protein CASSLARGRETQYF.

CDR3 sequence reads: CASSPIGGKEAFF. CDR3 nucleotides: TGTGCCAGCTCACCAATAGGGGGCAAAGAAGCTTTCTTT. This chain uses TRBV18 with TRBJ1-1, with TRBD1 identical over 7 bases. In germline, CDR1 is KGHSH, CDR2 LQKENI. The trim removed 2 bases at V and 8 bases at J, leaving 5 bases unmatched. The CDR3 loop spans 13 amino acids.

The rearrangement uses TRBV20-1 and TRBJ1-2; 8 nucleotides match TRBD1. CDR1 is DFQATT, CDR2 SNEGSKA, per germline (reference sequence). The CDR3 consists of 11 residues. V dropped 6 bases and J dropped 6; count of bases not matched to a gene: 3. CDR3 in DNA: TGCAGTGCGGACAGGGAGGATGGCTACACCTTC. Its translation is CSADREDGYTF.

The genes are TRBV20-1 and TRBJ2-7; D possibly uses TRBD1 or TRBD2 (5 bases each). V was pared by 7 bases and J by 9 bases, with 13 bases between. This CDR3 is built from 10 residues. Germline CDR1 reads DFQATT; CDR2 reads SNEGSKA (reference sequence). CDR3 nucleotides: TGCAGTGTGGGCAGGGACGGGCAGTACTTC. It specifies CSVGRDGQYF.

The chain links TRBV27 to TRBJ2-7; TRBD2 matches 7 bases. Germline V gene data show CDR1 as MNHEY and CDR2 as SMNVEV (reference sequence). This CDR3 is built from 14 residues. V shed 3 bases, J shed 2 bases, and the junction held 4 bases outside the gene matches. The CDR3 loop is CASSLRSGPYEQYF. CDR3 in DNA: TGTGCCAGCAGTTTGCGTAGCGGGCCCTACGAGCAGTACTTC.